The clone carrying this TCR beta chain was counted a few times. The target antigen is unknown. The read terminates 3 residues before the CDR3 end, so the remaining end is supplied by the germline J gene. This entry is derived from a study of T cell clonality in common variable immunodeficiency. General study results and limits: Authors noted CVID clonality's cause needs subpopulation repertoire sequencing. Repertoire-complication correlations in CVID were limited by patient heterogeneity. Compared with healthy controls, CVID subjects showed increased TCRbeta clonality, mostly in about a third. CVID subjects shared fewer TCRbeta clones than healthy controls did.

The protocol was immunoSEQ multiplex PCR, while the TCRdb copy is restricted to in-frame clones and leaves out a portion. This sample includes about 52,000 clones with no singletons; its ten biggest clones take up about 1.8%. V shed 2 bases, J shed 9 bases, and the junction held 14 bases outside the gene matches. The CDR3 runs to 17 residues. Germline V CDR1 and CDR2: MNHNS, SASEGT. This chain joins TRBV6-1 and TRBJ2-1, with 9 positions matching TRBD2. The sequenced sample was peripheral blood mononuclear cells. The clonotype originates from a person between 18 and 75 years old in good health. The DNA read from the CDR3 is TGTGCCAGCAGTGAACAGACTAGCGGCTTGTGGGGGGGTGAG. Amino acid sequence: CASSEQTSGLWGGE. The full CDR3 is CASSEQTSGLWGGEQFF.